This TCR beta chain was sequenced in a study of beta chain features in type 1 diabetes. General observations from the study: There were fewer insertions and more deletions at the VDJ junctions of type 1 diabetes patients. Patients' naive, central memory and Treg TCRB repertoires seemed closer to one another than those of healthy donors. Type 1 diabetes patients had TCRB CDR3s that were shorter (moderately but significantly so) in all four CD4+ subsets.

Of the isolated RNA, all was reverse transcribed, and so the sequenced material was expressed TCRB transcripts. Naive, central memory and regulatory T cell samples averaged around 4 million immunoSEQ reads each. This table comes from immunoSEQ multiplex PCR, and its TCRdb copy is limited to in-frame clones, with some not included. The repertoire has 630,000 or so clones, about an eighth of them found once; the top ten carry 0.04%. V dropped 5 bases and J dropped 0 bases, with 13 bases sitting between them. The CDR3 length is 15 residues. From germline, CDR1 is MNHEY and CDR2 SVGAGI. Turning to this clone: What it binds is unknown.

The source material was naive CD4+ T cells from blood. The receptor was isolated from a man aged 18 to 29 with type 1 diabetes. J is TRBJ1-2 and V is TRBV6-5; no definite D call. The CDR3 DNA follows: TGTGCCAGCAGTCGCTCCCCAGGAGCTAACTATGGCTACACCTTC. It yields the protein CASSRSPGANYGYTF.